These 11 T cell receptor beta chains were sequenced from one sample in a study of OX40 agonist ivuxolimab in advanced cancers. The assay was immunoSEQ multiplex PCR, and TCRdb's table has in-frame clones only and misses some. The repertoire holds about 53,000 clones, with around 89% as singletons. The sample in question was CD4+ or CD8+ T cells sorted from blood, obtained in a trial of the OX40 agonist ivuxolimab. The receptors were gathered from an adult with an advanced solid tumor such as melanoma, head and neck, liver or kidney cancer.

The CDR3 nucleotides read TGTGCCAGCAGTTTAGTTAGCGGGGGAGCCTACGAGCAGTACTTC. This gives the protein CASSLVSGGAYEQYF. The rearrangement uses TRBV28 and TRBJ2-7; 9 bases fit TRBD2. CDR3 length: 15 residues. Germline V CDR1 and CDR2: MDHEN, SYDVKM. V dropped 2 bases and J dropped 2; count of bases not matched to a gene: 4.

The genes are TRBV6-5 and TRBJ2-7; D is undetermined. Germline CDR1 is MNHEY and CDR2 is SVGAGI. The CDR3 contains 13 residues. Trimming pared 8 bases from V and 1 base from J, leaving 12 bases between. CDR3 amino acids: CASRPDRSYEQYF. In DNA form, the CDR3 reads TGTGCCAGCCGACCAGATCGATCCTACGAGCAGTACTTC.

CDR3 nucleotides: TGTGCCAGCAGCCTAATGGTCGGCCTAGCTTTCGAGACCCAGTACTTC. Amino acid sequence: CASSLMVGLAFETQYF. The genes are TRBV7-6 and TRBJ2-5, with D possibly TRBD2 on 5 matching bases. The CDR3 loop spans 16 amino acids. Germline V gives CDR1 SGHVS, CDR2 FNYEAQ. The V and J ends lost 5 bases and 5 bases respectively, with 21 bases between them.

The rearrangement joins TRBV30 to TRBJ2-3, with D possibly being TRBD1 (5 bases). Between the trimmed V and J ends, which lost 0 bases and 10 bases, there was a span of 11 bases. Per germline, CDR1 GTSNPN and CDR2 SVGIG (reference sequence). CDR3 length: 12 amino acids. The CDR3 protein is CAWSVQGVAQYF. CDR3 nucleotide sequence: TGTGCCTGGAGTGTACAAGGGGTTGCGCAGTATTTT. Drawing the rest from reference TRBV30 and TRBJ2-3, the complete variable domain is SQTIHQWPATLVQPVGSPLSLECTVEGTSNPNLYWYRQAAGRGLQLLFYSVGIGQISSEVPQNLSASRPQDRQFILSSKKLLLSDSGFYLCAWSVQGVAQYFGPGTRLTVL.

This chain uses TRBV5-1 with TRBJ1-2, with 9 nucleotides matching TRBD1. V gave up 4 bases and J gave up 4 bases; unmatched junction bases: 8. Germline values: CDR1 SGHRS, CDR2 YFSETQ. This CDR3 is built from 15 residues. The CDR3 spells CASSPGTGNIYGYTF. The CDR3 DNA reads TGCGCCAGCAGCCCGGGGACAGGGAATATCTATGGCTACACCTTC. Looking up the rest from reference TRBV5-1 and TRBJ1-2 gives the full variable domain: KAGVTQTPRYLIKTRGQQVTLSCSPISGHRSVSWYQQTPGQGLQFLFEYFSETQRNKGNFPGRFSGRQFSNSRSEMNVSTLELGDSALYLCASSPGTGNIYGYTFGSGTRLTVV.

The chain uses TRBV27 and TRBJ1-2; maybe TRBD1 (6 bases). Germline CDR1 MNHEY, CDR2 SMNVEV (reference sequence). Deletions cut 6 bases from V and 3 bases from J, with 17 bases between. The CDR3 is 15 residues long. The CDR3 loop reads CASRSAGEEDYGYTF. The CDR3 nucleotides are TGTGCCAGCAGAAGTGCAGGGGAGGAGGACTATGGCTACACCTTC.

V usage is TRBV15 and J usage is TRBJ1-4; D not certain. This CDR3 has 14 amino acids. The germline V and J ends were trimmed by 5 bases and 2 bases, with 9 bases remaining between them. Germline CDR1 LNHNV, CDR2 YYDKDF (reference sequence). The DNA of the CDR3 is TGTGCCACCAGCCAGAGGTGGACTAATGAAAAACTGTTTTTT. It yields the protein CATSQRWTNEKLFF.

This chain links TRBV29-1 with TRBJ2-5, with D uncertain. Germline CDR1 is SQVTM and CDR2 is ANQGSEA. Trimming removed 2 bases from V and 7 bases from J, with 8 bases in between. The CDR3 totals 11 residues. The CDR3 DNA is TGCAGCGTTGAACAGCCCGGGACCCAGTACTTC. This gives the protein CSVEQPGTQYF.

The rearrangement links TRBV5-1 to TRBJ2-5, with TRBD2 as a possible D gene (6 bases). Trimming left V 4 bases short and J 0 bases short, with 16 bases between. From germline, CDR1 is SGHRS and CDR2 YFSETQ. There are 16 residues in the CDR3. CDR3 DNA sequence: TGCGCCAGCAGCCCAGGGACTGGCGGGCACCAAGAGACCCAGTACTTC. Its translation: CASSPGTGGHQETQYF.

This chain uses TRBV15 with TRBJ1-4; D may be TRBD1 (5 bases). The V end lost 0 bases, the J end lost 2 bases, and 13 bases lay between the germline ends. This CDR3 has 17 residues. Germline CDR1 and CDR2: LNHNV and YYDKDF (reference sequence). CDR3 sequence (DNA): TGTGCCACCAGCAGAGATGGGCCGGGGCTGACTAATGAAAAACTGTTTTTT. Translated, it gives CATSRDGPGLTNEKLFF.

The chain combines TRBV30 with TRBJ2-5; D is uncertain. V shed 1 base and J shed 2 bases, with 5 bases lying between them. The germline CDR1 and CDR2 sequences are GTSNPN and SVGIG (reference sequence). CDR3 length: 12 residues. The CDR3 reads CAWSAVQETQYF. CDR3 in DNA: TGTGCCTGGAGTGCCGTACAAGAGACCCAGTACTTC.